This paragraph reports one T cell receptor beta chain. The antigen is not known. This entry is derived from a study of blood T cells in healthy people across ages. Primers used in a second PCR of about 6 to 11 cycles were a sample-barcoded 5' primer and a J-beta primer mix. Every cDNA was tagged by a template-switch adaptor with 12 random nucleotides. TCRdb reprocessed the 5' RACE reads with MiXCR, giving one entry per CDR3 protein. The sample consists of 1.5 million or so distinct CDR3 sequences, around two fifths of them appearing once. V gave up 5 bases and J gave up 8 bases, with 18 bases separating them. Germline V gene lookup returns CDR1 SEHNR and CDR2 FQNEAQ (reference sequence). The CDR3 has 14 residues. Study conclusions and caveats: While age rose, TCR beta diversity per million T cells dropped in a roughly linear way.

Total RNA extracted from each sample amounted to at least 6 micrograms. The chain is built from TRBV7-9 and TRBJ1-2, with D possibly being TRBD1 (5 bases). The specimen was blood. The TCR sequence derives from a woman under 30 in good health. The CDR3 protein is CASSLPGQGRGYTF. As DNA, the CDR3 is TGTGCCAGCAGCCTCCCCGGGCAGGGTCGCGGCTACACCTTC.